The 3 T cell receptor beta chains below all came from one sample that was sequenced in a study of blood T cell repertoires in COVID-19. Measured with immunoSEQ multiplex PCR; TCRdb has only the in-frame clones, and not every one. The table shows 110,000 to 150,000 clones, with 65% to 80% occurring only once. The sequenced sample was peripheral blood. These receptors came from a man in his 60s with acute or convalescent COVID-19.

This rearrangement joins TRBV19 to TRBJ2-2; the match to TRBD1 covers 8 bases. With V trimmed by 2 bases and J by 5 bases, 4 bases remained unmatched. The germline V gene encodes CDR1 LNHDA and CDR2 SQIVND (reference sequence). The CDR3 runs to 15 residues. The CDR3 DNA is TGTGCCAGTAGTATATTAGGGACAGGAACCGGGGAGCTGTTTTTT. Amino acid sequence: CASSILGTGTGELFF.

The V and J genes are TRBV10-1 and TRBJ2-3; possible D gene TRBD2, 5 bases. Germline CDR1 and CDR2: WNHNN and SYGVQD (reference sequence). The V and J ends lost 3 bases and 2 bases respectively, with 9 bases between them. There are 14 residues in the CDR3. CDR3 in DNA: TGCGCCAGCAGTGATTCCGGGGACACAGATACGCAGTATTTT. Translation gives CASSDSGDTDTQYF.

This clone was counted between two and nine times. The chain uses TRBV7-9 and TRBJ1-5; TRBD1 matches 7 bases. Germline CDR1 is SEHNR and CDR2 is FQNEAQ (reference sequence). Unmatched junction bases numbered 6, after V lost 6 bases and J lost 4 bases. The CDR3 runs to 14 residues. The CDR3 coding sequence is TGTGCCAGCAGTTCTACAGGGGATAATCAGCCCCAGCATTTT. Amino acid sequence: CASSSTGDNQPQHF.